Listed below are T cell receptor beta chains from one sample, sequenced in a study of CD8+ T cells in alopecia areata. Here immunoSEQ multiplex PCR was the method, and the copy in TCRdb shows in-frame clones only, minus some. The sample consists of about 180,000 clones, roughly 59% of them appearing once. This specimen was CD4+ T cells sorted from blood, taken at week 0. These receptors all stem from a human donor with alopecia areata. Both conserved end residues are part of each CDR3. A D gene is named only where the DNA matches it firmly. Clone size is shown for a subset of rows, as once, few, many or a class of expanded clone.

cdr3_aa cdr3_nt cdr3_length d_call j_call v_call clone_size
CASSMDRVNGELFF TGTGCCAGTAGTATGGACAGGGTAAACGGGGAGCTGTTTTTT 14 TRBD1 TRBJ2-2 TRBV19 NA
CASSISRGSNYGYTF TGTGCCAGTAGTATCTCTCGGGGATCTAACTATGGCTACACCTTC 15 NA TRBJ1-2 TRBV19 NA
CASSEGQNPDTQYF TGTGCCAGCAGTGAGGGACAGAACCCAGATACGCAGTATTTT 14 TRBD1 TRBJ2-3 TRBV6-4 few
CSARTGTSYGYTF TGCAGCGCCCGGACAGGGACGTCCTATGGCTACACCTTC 13 TRBD1 TRBJ1-2 TRBV29-1 NA
CASSSRTAEKLFF TGTGCCAGCAGTTCGAGGACAGCCGAAAAACTGTTTTTT 13 NA TRBJ1-4 TRBV2 few
CASSPQGPYGYTF TGTGCCAGCAGCCCACAGGGTCCCTATGGCTACACCTTC 13 NA TRBJ1-2 TRBV7-2 NA
CASSEKGAGNYGYTF TGCGCCAGCAGCGAGAAGGGCGCAGGCAACTATGGCTACACCTTC 15 NA TRBJ1-2 TRBV4-1 NA
CASSLDGRPMAEAFF TGCGCCAGCAGCTTGGATGGCCGGCCTATGGCGGAAGCTTTCTTT 15 NA TRBJ1-1 TRBV5-1 NA
CASSFTSGGYNEQFF TGCGCCAGCAGCTTCACTAGCGGGGGCTACAATGAGCAGTTCTTC 15 TRBD2 TRBJ2-1 TRBV4-1 NA
CSVQIIGTDTQYF TGCAGCGTTCAAATAATCGGCACAGATACGCAGTATTTT 13 NA TRBJ2-3 TRBV29-1 NA
CASSARRQNSPLHF TGTGCCAGTAGTGCCAGACGACAGAATTCACCCCTCCACTTT 14 NA TRBJ1-6 TRBV19 NA
CAWSVLGANTEAFF TGTGCCTGGAGTGTACTCGGGGCCAACACTGAAGCTTTCTTT 14 NA TRBJ1-1 TRBV30 NA
CASSLASTEAFF TGTGCCAGCAGCTTGGCCAGCACTGAAGCTTTCTTT 12 NA TRBJ1-1 TRBV5-6 few
CASSSGGKASTDTQYF TGTGCCAGCAGCTCCGGGGGTAAGGCAAGCACAGATACGCAGTATTTT 16 NA TRBJ2-3 TRBV7-3 NA
CAISESGTGANVLTF TGTGCCATCAGTGAGTCGGGGACTGGGGCCAACGTCCTGACTTTC 15 NA TRBJ2-6 TRBV10-3 few
CASSSVAGYGYTF TGTGCCAGCAGCTCGGTTGCAGGTTATGGCTACACCTTC 13 NA TRBJ1-2 TRBV5-4 NA
CAWSGTGEETQYF TGTGCCTGGAGTGGGACAGGGGAAGAGACCCAGTACTTC 13 TRBD1 TRBJ2-5 TRBV30 NA
CASSFQGVNEQFF TGTGCCAGCAGTTTCCAAGGGGTCAATGAGCAGTTCTTC 13 NA TRBJ2-1 TRBV7-3 NA
CAWNTGTSDRETQYF TGTGCCTGGAATACCGGGACTAGTGATCGAGAGACCCAGTACTTC 15 TRBD2 TRBJ2-5 TRBV30 NA
CASSYPTGSGANVLTF TGTGCCAGCAGCTATCCCACAGGATCTGGGGCCAACGTCCTGACTTTC 16 NA TRBJ2-6 TRBV7-3 NA
CSVDRNNEKLFF TGCAGCGTCGACCGAAACAATGAAAAACTGTTTTTT 12 NA TRBJ1-4 TRBV29-1 few
CASRVEGQVPGELFF TGTGCCAGCAGGGTTGAGGGACAGGTCCCCGGGGAGCTGTTTTTT 15 TRBD1 TRBJ2-2 TRBV2 NA
CASSLINFAALLLYGYTF TGTGCCAGCAGCTTGATCAACTTCGCCGCGTTACTCCTCTATGGCTACACCTTC 18 NA TRBJ1-2 TRBV5-8 NA
CASAPGQGSYGYTF TGTGCCAGCGCGCCCGGGCAGGGGAGCTATGGCTACACCTTC 14 NA TRBJ1-2 TRBV5-6 NA
CASSYRGGTDTQYF TGTGCCAGCAGTTACCGGGGTGGTACAGATACGCAGTATTTT 14 NA TRBJ2-3 TRBV27 NA
CASSPLKGPYSSYNEQFF TGTGCCAGCAGCCCCTTGAAGGGTCCCTACAGCTCCTACAATGAGCAGTTCTTC 18 NA TRBJ2-1 TRBV11-2 NA
CATRDRGLPDNEQFF TGTGCCACAAGGGACAGGGGGCTTCCAGACAATGAGCAGTTCTTC 15 TRBD1 TRBJ2-1 TRBV15 NA
CASSVVDTSGTEAFF TGTGCCAGCAGCGTAGTCGACACATCGGGTACTGAAGCTTTCTTT 15 NA TRBJ1-1 TRBV9 once
CAWSIVGWNYGYTF TGTGCCTGGAGTATTGTCGGATGGAACTATGGCTACACCTTC 14 NA TRBJ1-2 TRBV30 NA
CASSGQSSYEQYF TGTGCCAGCAGCGGACAGAGCTCCTACGAGCAGTACTTC 13 NA TRBJ2-7 TRBV27 once
CAWDRAGEAFF TGTGCCTGGGACAGGGCCGGTGAAGCTTTCTTT 11 TRBD1 TRBJ1-1 TRBV30 NA
CASKQNPPTDTQYF TGTGCCAGCAAACAGAACCCCCCCACAGATACGCAGTATTTT 14 NA TRBJ2-3 TRBV2 few
CASSPEGDTQYF TGTGCCAGCTCACCAGAAGGAGATACGCAGTATTTT 12 NA TRBJ2-3 TRBV18 once
CASSPTGDGYTF TGTGCCAGCAGCCCCACGGGAGACGGCTACACCTTC 12 NA TRBJ1-2 TRBV7-9 NA
CASSDWRRVTDTQYF TGCGCCAGCAGTGATTGGCGGCGGGTGACAGATACGCAGTATTTT 15 NA TRBJ2-3 TRBV10-2 NA
CASSATSANTGELFF TGTGCCAGCAGCGCGACGTCGGCGAACACCGGGGAGCTGTTTTTT 15 NA TRBJ2-2 TRBV9 NA
CASSQLGGSSGGYNEQFF TGCGCCAGCAGCCAGCTTGGAGGGAGCAGCGGGGGGTACAATGAGCAGTTCTTC 18 TRBD2 TRBJ2-1 TRBV4-1 NA
CASSQASRGINEKLFF TGCGCCAGCAGCCAAGCATCACGGGGAATAAATGAAAAACTGTTTTTT 16 NA TRBJ1-4 TRBV4-3 NA
CASSPPRGYEQYF TGTGCCAGCAGCCCACCGAGGGGCTACGAGCAGTACTTC 13 NA TRBJ2-7 TRBV7-2 NA
CASDATQNTEAFF TGTGCCAGTGACGCCACTCAGAACACTGAAGCTTTCTTT 13 NA TRBJ1-1 TRBV7-2 few
CASSLDHLFQYF TGTGCCAGCAGCTTAGATCATCTGTTTCAGTACTTC 12 NA TRBJ2-4 TRBV7-9 many
CASSGDLYQPQHF TGCGCCAGCAGCGGCGATCTATACCAGCCCCAGCATTTT 13 NA TRBJ1-5 TRBV4-3 NA
CASSSKDPQILNTEAFF TGTGCCAGCAGCTCGAAGGACCCACAGATCTTGAACACTGAAGCTTTCTTT 17 NA TRBJ1-1 TRBV7-9 NA
CAWSGMNTEAFF TGTGCCTGGAGTGGTATGAACACTGAAGCTTTCTTT 12 NA TRBJ1-1 TRBV30 NA
CSVGTGGYTEAFF TGCAGCGTGGGGACAGGGGGATACACTGAAGCTTTCTTT 13 TRBD1 TRBJ1-1 TRBV29-1 few
CASSLGGGSYNEQFF TGCGCCAGCAGCTTGGGCGGGGGCTCCTACAATGAGCAGTTCTTC 15 TRBD2 TRBJ2-1 TRBV5-1 NA
CATLDTGGGYTF TGTGCCACCCTGGACACGGGGGGCGGCTACACCTTC 12 NA TRBJ1-2 TRBV25-1 NA
CSAPDLYGYTF TGCAGTGCCCCGGACCTCTATGGCTACACCTTC 11 NA TRBJ1-2 TRBV20-1 few
CASSAQGASLYSPLHF TGTGCCAGCAGTGCTCAGGGGGCTAGCCTCTATTCACCCCTCCACTTT 16 TRBD1 TRBJ1-6 TRBV2 NA
CASTRTGLLFEQYF TGTGCCAGCACCCGGACAGGGTTATTGTTCGAGCAGTACTTC 14 TRBD1 TRBJ2-7 TRBV2 NA
CASSQARQGVLNNEQFF TGCGCCAGCAGCCAGGCCCGACAGGGGGTTCTAAACAATGAGCAGTTCTTC 17 TRBD1 TRBJ2-1 TRBV4-1 few